The TCR beta chain under discussion was sequenced for a study of resident and recirculating memory T cells in vitiligo. Patients had to be free of confetti depigmentation, indicating active vitiligo. Measured with immunoSEQ multiplex PCR; TCRdb has only the in-frame clones, and not every one. Here the sample spans 72,000 or so clones, roughly nine tenths being singletons. The CDR3 extends over 15 amino acids. The trim removed 3 bases at V and 1 base at J, leaving 5 bases unmatched. From germline, CDR1 is SGDLS and CDR2 YYNGEE. The chain employs TRBV9 and TRBJ2-3, with 7 bases matching TRBD2. Source material: blood. The TCR comes from a male donor with vitiligo. CDR3 residues: CASSDPLAGTDTQYF. The CDR3 region has the DNA TGTGCCAGCAGCGACCCTCTAGCGGGCACAGATACGCAGTATTTT.